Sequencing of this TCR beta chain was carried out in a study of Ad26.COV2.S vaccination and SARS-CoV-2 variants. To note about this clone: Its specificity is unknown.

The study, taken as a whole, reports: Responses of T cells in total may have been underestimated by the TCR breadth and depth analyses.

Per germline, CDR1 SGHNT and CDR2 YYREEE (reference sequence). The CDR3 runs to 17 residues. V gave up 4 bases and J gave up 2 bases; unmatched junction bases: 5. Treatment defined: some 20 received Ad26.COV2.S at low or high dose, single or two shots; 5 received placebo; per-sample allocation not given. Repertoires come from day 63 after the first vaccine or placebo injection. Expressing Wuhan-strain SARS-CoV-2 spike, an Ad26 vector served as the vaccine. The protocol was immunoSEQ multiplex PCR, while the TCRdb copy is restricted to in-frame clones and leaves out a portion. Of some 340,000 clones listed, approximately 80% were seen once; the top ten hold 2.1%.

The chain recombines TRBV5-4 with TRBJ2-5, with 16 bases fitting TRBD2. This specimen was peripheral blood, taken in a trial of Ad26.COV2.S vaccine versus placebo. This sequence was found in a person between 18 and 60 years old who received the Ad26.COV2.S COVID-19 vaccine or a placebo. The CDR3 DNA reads TGTGCCAGCAGCCTGGGACTAGCGGGGGGGGGACAAGAGACCCAGTACTTC. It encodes CASSLGLAGGGQETQYF.